The 23 T cell receptor beta chains below all came from one sample that was sequenced in a study of shared clonotypes between healthy human individuals. Naive CD8 cells were CD45RO-negative, positively selected for CCR7, excluding terminally differentiated effector memory CD45RA+ cells. TCRdb keeps only in-frame clones here, not all; method: immunoSEQ multiplex PCR. The sample yields about 2,100,000 clones, 93% seen once. Sample: naive CD8+ T cells from PBMCs. The receptors originated from a man younger than 30 in good health. Some clones in this sample may be carry-over from other donors' samples.

This chain uses TRBV6-1 with TRBJ2-4; D tentatively reads TRBD1 or TRBD2 (5 bases each). CDR1 and CDR2 (germline): MNHNS, SASEGT. Trimming cost V 4 bases and J 5 bases, with 15 bases left between them. The CDR3 has 15 amino acids. CDR3 sequence: CASSGEKMGENIQYF. The DNA of the CDR3 is TGTGCCAGCAGTGGAGAGAAGATGGGGGAAAACATTCAGTACTTC.

This chain uses TRBV9 with TRBJ1-4; TRBD1 agrees at 10 bases. This CDR3 comprises 15 residues. V shed 4 bases and J 5 bases; nucleotides not matched to a gene: 5. Germline assignment: CDR1 SGDLS and CDR2 YYNGEE. The CDR3, as DNA: TGTGCCAGCAGCCTAGGACAGGGGGTAAATGAAAAACTGTTTTTT. Translated: CASSLGQGVNEKLFF.

This chain's CDR3 is CASSQVVNQPQHF. The CDR3 coding sequence is TGCGCCAGCAGCCAAGTTGTCAATCAGCCCCAGCATTTT. The V call is TRBV4-1, the J call TRBJ1-5; D gene unclear. Deletions cut 1 base from V and 3 bases from J, with 4 bases between. The CDR3 is 13 amino acids. Per the germline V gene, CDR1 is MGHRA and CDR2 is YSYEKL.

The chain recombines TRBV27 with TRBJ2-4; D possibly matches TRBD1 or TRBD2 (5 bases each). The V gene's germline CDR1 is MNHEY and CDR2 SMNVEV (reference sequence). The CDR3 has 18 residues. V shed 4 bases and J shed 2 bases, with 21 bases lying between them. For the CDR3, the DNA is TGTGCCAGCAGTTCCTCGGGGCAGACCTTTGAGACCAAAAACATTCAGTACTTC. Amino acid sequence: CASSSSGQTFETKNIQYF.

About this clone itself: Other nucleotide sequences in the sample specify the same CDR3. The chain carries TRBV6-1 and TRBJ2-6, with D possibly called TRBD1 or TRBD2 (5 bases each). Trimming removed 1 base from V and 2 bases from J, with 9 bases in between. The germline V gene has CDR1 MNHNS and CDR2 SASEGT. The CDR3 length is 16 residues. DNA of the CDR3: TGTGCCAGCAGTGAAGGTGGGGGTCCTGGGGCCAACGTCCTGACTTTC. Amino acid sequence: CASSEGGGPGANVLTF.

The chain couples TRBV9 to TRBJ2-3, with D possibly TRBD2 on 5 matching bases. Germline CDR1 is SGDLS and CDR2 is YYNGEE. Trimming removed 3 bases from V and 2 bases from J, with 19 bases in between. The CDR3 runs 17 residues. CDR3 in DNA: TGTGCCAGCAGCGCCGGAGGAGGCCGTCTTTCCACAGATACGCAGTATTTT. Translating it yields CASSAGGGRLSTDTQYF.

The J gene is TRBJ2-7, the V gene TRBV5-6; D may be TRBD2 (6 bases). Germline loops: CDR1 SGHDT, CDR2 YYEEEE. Trimming left V 1 base short and J 7 bases short, with 18 bases between. This CDR3 contains 15 residues. The CDR3 DNA reads as TGTGCCAGCAGCTTGAAGACACCTTCGCGGGGTGAGCAGTACTTC. Encoded protein: CASSLKTPSRGEQYF.

The V and J genes are TRBV28 and TRBJ2-7; D perhaps matches TRBD1 (5 bases). Trimming took 5 bases from V and 3 from J, leaving 17 bases between them. The V gene's germline CDR1 is MDHEN and CDR2 SYDVKM. This CDR3 has 15 residues. CDR3 coding DNA: TGTGCCAGCAGTCCCCCATATAGGGGCAGCTACGAGCAGTACTTC. Amino acids: CASSPPYRGSYEQYF.

The chain employs TRBV4-1 and TRBJ1-6; unclear D gene. This CDR3 has 16 amino acids. Trimming shortened V by 0 bases and J by 4 bases, and 10 bases separated the two germline ends. Per the germline V gene, CDR1 is MGHRA and CDR2 is YSYEKL. In DNA form, the CDR3 reads TGCGCCAGCAGCCAAGATCGTAGGGCTTATAATTCACCCCTCCACTTT. This sequence encodes CASSQDRRAYNSPLHF.

This clone was seen only once. The J gene is TRBJ1-4, the V gene TRBV15; D gene uncertain. V dropped 0 bases and J dropped 6 bases, with 11 bases sitting between them. CDR1 LNHNV and CDR2 YYDKDF come from the germline V gene (reference sequence). The CDR3 loop spans 15 amino acids. In DNA, the CDR3 is TGTGCCACCAGCAGAGATTCGGGCGGTCATGAAAAACTGTTTTTT. Protein product: CATSRDSGGHEKLFF.

The CDR3: CASSLAAGGDYEQYF. The CDR3, as DNA: TGTGCCAGCAGTTTAGCGGCGGGAGGGGACTACGAGCAGTACTTC. The genes are TRBV28 and TRBJ2-7, with TRBD2 matching over 9 bases. The J segment lost 3 bases and the V segment lost 2 bases, leaving 5 bases of the junction unmatched. Germline values: CDR1 MDHEN, CDR2 SYDVKM. The CDR3 is made up of 15 amino acids. Drawing the rest from reference TRBV28 and TRBJ2-7, the complete variable domain is DVKVTQSSRYLVKRTGEKVFLECVQDMDHENMFWYRQDPGLGLRLIYFSYDVKMKEKGDIPEGYSVSREKKERFSLILESASTNQTSMYLCASSLAAGGDYEQYFGPGTRLTVT.

This chain links TRBV7-9 with TRBJ1-2; 8 nucleotides agree with TRBD1. The germline gives CDR1 SEHNR, CDR2 FQNEAQ (reference sequence). The J segment lost 7 bases and the V segment lost 4 bases, leaving 11 bases of the junction unmatched. This CDR3 is built from 15 residues. The CDR3 nucleotides read TGTGCCAGCAGCTCACCCGGGACAGGCGCAGCTGGCTACACCTTC. Amino acids: CASSSPGTGAAGYTF.

The gene calls are TRBV4-3 and TRBJ2-7; D is uncertain. Trimming took off 0 bases at V and 0 bases at J, with 9 bases between the two ends. Germline CDR1 LGHNA, CDR2 YSLEER. The CDR3 totals 15 residues. CDR3 DNA sequence: TGCGCCAGCAGCCAAGAGTTATTCCCCTCCTACGAGCAGTACTTC. Its protein is CASSQELFPSYEQYF.

Of note for this clone: In the same sample, other DNA sequences code for this CDR3. The chain uses TRBV27 and TRBJ2-7, with 8 bases lining up with TRBD1. Germline CDR1 and CDR2: MNHEY and SMNVEV (reference sequence). This CDR3 spans 14 amino acids. V lost 3 bases to trimming and J lost 1 base; unmatched junction nucleotides: 2. As DNA, the CDR3 is TGTGCCAGCAGTTTCGGGACAGGATCCTACGAGCAGTACTTC. This encodes CASSFGTGSYEQYF.

In the case of this clone: A junction end diverges from the germline sequence, so it may reflect a read error. Other DNA sequences in this specimen translate into the identical CDR3. The chain recombines TRBV7-9 with TRBJ2-7, with a tentative D call TRBD1 (5 bases). CDR1 is SEHNR, CDR2 FQNEAQ, per germline (reference sequence). CDR3 length equals 15 residues. This CDR3 is CASSARGSTAYEQYF. The CDR3 bases are TGCGCCAGCAGTGCAAGGGGTTCTACCGCCTACGAGCAGTACTTC. Looking up the rest from reference TRBV7-9 and TRBJ2-7 gives the full variable domain: DTGVSQNPRHKITKRGQNVTFRCDPISEHNRLYWYRQTLGQGPEFLTYFQNEAQLEKSRLLSDRFSAERPKGSFSTLEIQRTEQGDSAMYLCASSARGSTAYEQYFGPGTRLTVT.

V usage is TRBV7-6 and J usage is TRBJ2-2; 14 bases match TRBD2. CDR3 length equals 19 residues. Germline CDR1 is SGHVS and CDR2 is FNYEAQ. Trimming took 4 bases from V and 6 from J; bases not matched to a gene: 13. The DNA of the CDR3 is TGTGCCAGCAGCTCCCGACTAGCGGGAGGGCCCGGACTGCCCGGGGAGCTGTTTTTT. As protein: CASSSRLAGGPGLPGELFF.

V gene TRBV7-9 combines with J gene TRBJ2-3; the match to TRBD2 covers 7 bases. J lost 1 base, V lost 6 bases, and 13 bases had no gene match. The CDR3 loop spans 17 amino acids. The germline gives CDR1 SEHNR, CDR2 FQNEAQ (reference sequence). The CDR3 loop is CASRTTSGRVGTDTQYF. CDR3 in DNA: TGTGCCAGCAGAACAACGTCGGGGAGGGTTGGCACAGATACGCAGTATTTT.

The sample holds one count of this clone. This chain uses TRBV6-6 with TRBJ2-1; D not resolved. V lost 4 bases, J lost 3 bases, and 10 bases lay in between. This CDR3 contains 14 residues. Looked up from germline, CDR1 is MNHNY and CDR2 is SVGAGI (reference sequence). Here the CDR3 reads CASSSPEVYNEQFF. The CDR3, as DNA: TGTGCCAGCAGTTCCCCGGAAGTCTACAATGAGCAGTTCTTC.

This clone occurred once. The V and J genes are TRBV29-1 and TRBJ2-2, with 9 bases fitting TRBD2. CDR1 SQVTM and CDR2 ANQGSEA come from the germline V gene. The CDR3 contains 14 residues. The trim removed 3 bases at V and 5 bases at J, leaving 4 bases unmatched. CDR3 loop: CSVDMAGGTGELFF. The CDR3 DNA follows: TGCAGCGTTGACATGGCGGGAGGGACCGGGGAGCTGTTTTTT.

The rearrangement uses TRBV27 and TRBJ2-7, with D maybe TRBD2 (5 bases). V was trimmed by 5 bases and J by 2 bases, leaving 16 bases between them. CDR1 and CDR2 (germline): MNHEY, SMNVEV (reference sequence). The CDR3 runs to 15 residues. This CDR3 is CASSMSRSGAYEQYF. CDR3 coding DNA: TGTGCCAGCAGTATGTCGCGGAGCGGAGCCTACGAGCAGTACTTC.

The chain uses TRBV19 and TRBJ2-1; 10 nucleotides match TRBD2. J was trimmed by 6 bases and V by 5 bases; bases with no gene match: 7. Germline CDR1 reads LNHDA; CDR2 reads SQIVND (reference sequence). The CDR3 is 15 amino acids. The chain's CDR3 is CASSPYVAGGNEQFF. The DNA for the CDR3 is TGTGCCAGTAGTCCGTATGTAGCGGGGGGCAATGAGCAGTTCTTC. The entire variable domain, with the rest obtained from reference TRBV19 and TRBJ2-1, is as follows: DGGITQSPKYLFRKEGQNVTLSCEQNLNHDAMYWYRQDPGQGLRLIYYSQIVNDFQKGDIAEGYSVSREKKESFPLTVTSAQKNPTAFYLCASSPYVAGGNEQFFGPGTRLTVL.

The chain uses TRBV28 and TRBJ1-2; 7 bases agree with TRBD1. The V segment lost 6 bases and the J segment 9 bases; nucleotides outside the gene matches: 16. Germline V lookup: CDR1 MDHEN, CDR2 SYDVKM. CDR3 size: 15 residues. The CDR3 spells CASRQTPRTGLSYTF. The CDR3 DNA follows: TGTGCCAGCAGACAGACCCCCCGGACAGGTTTAAGCTACACCTTC.

This clone was counted a single time. This chain joins TRBV27 and TRBJ2-3, with 8 positions matching TRBD2. Germline V gives CDR1 MNHEY, CDR2 SMNVEV (reference sequence). The CDR3 has 16 amino acids. V was clipped by 6 bases and J by 4 bases; unmatched bases: 12. The CDR3 here is CASSQQAGVGADTQYF. In DNA form, the CDR3 reads TGTGCCAGCAGCCAACAAGCGGGAGTTGGGGCAGATACGCAGTATTTT.